These T cell receptor beta chains were read from a single sample in a study of cytomegalovirus exposure and HLA in healthy donors. Data came from immunoSEQ multiplex PCR; TCRdb stores just in-frame clones and leaves some out. This sample has under 200,000 clones, with 80% to 85% found just once. The specimen was PBMCs. All receptors derive from a man in his late teens or twenties in good health and CMV-seronegative. CDR3s include the opening cysteine and the closing phenylalanine or tryptophan.

j_call: TRBJ1-2; v_call: TRBV18; cdr3_aa: CASSTPGNSGYTF
j_call: TRBJ1-4; v_call: TRBV29-1; cdr3_aa: CSVEDYRSNEKLFF
j_call: TRBJ1-2; v_call: TRBV4-1; cdr3_aa: CASSQVSGGDDYTF
j_call: TRBJ2-7; v_call: TRBV5-1; cdr3_aa: CASSLAGGPYEQYF
j_call: TRBJ2-7; v_call: TRBV5-1; cdr3_aa: CASRDRASPYEQYF
j_call: TRBJ2-1; v_call: TRBV9; cdr3_aa: CASDSGSSYNEQFF
j_call: TRBJ1-3; v_call: TRBV7-2; cdr3_aa: CASSWTGSGNTIYF
j_call: TRBJ2-3; v_call: TRBV11-2; cdr3_aa: CAGSPSGRPDTQYF
j_call: TRBJ2-3; v_call: TRBV19; cdr3_aa: CASRREDTQYF
j_call: TRBJ1-5; v_call: TRBV30; cdr3_aa: CASTQGWDQPQHF
j_call: TRBJ2-5; v_call: TRBV28; cdr3_aa: CASTLGTEETQYF
j_call: TRBJ2-4; v_call: TRBV5-6; cdr3_aa: CASSLSRGADPLSQYF
j_call: TRBJ2-5; v_call: TRBV5-1; cdr3_aa: CASSLGLAGEETQYF
j_call: TRBJ1-1; v_call: TRBV5-1; cdr3_aa: CASSLGGLTEAFF
j_call: TRBJ2-3; v_call: TRBV10-3; cdr3_aa: CAISESGRSDTQYF
j_call: TRBJ2-3; v_call: TRBV19; cdr3_aa: CASSRQSTDTQYF
j_call: TRBJ2-1; v_call: TRBV27; cdr3_aa: CASSEGVAYNEQFF
j_call: TRBJ1-6; v_call: TRBV28; cdr3_aa: CASSLVDSYNSPLHF
j_call: TRBJ2-5; v_call: TRBV27; cdr3_aa: CASSLSQGGAFQETQYF
j_call: TRBJ2-3; v_call: TRBV28; cdr3_aa: CASSVQGSRSDTQYF
j_call: TRBJ1-1; v_call: TRBV7-2; cdr3_aa: CASSNLAPNTEAFF
j_call: TRBJ2-7; v_call: TRBV10-3; cdr3_aa: CAAGQGREQYF
j_call: TRBJ2-7; v_call: TRBV2; cdr3_aa: CASTETYEQYF
j_call: TRBJ2-7; v_call: TRBV5-1; cdr3_aa: CASSPGTGRSYEQYF
j_call: TRBJ2-7; v_call: TRBV28; cdr3_aa: CASSLWAEQYF
j_call: TRBJ1-6; v_call: TRBV7-9; cdr3_aa: CASSSDLALYNSPLHF
j_call: TRBJ2-5; v_call: TRBV15; cdr3_aa: CATSRGSGWETQYF
j_call: TRBJ2-7; v_call: TRBV7-8; cdr3_aa: CASRASGSYEQYF
j_call: TRBJ2-1; v_call: TRBV6-1; cdr3_aa: CASSVFGSEQFF
j_call: TRBJ1-3; v_call: TRBV25-1; cdr3_aa: CASRRGNTIYF
j_call: TRBJ2-7; v_call: TRBV6-5; cdr3_aa: CASSRGSYEQYF
j_call: TRBJ2-5; v_call: TRBV5-1; cdr3_aa: CASSQGTAPETQYF
j_call: TRBJ1-4; v_call: TRBV5-1; cdr3_aa: CASSDRGQEKLFF
j_call: TRBJ2-7; v_call: TRBV15; cdr3_aa: CATSRLGPYEQYF
j_call: TRBJ1-1; v_call: TRBV6-5; cdr3_aa: CASSGGTGSYTEAFF
j_call: TRBJ1-5; v_call: TRBV12-5; cdr3_aa: CASGLVIWGAYSNQPQHF
j_call: TRBJ1-1; v_call: TRBV30; cdr3_aa: CACYRGGNTEAFF
j_call: TRBJ1-1; v_call: TRBV6-1; cdr3_aa: CASTRTGFEAFF
j_call: TRBJ2-2; v_call: TRBV29-1; cdr3_aa: CSVVGTEGNTGELFF
j_call: TRBJ1-2; v_call: TRBV19; cdr3_aa: CASSTPTGGYYGYTF
j_call: TRBJ2-2; v_call: TRBV6-1; cdr3_aa: CASSESGTGELFF
j_call: TRBJ2-1; v_call: TRBV28; cdr3_aa: CASSHGGSASYNEQFF
j_call: TRBJ1-1; v_call: TRBV10-3; cdr3_aa: CAISVRENTEAFF
j_call: TRBJ2-7; v_call: TRBV5-6; cdr3_aa: CASSPRESYEQYF
j_call: TRBJ1-2; v_call: TRBV2; cdr3_aa: CASSPHRTLGATSNYGYTF
j_call: TRBJ2-7; v_call: TRBV2; cdr3_aa: CASGERGEGGYSPEQYF
j_call: TRBJ2-7; v_call: TRBV19; cdr3_aa: CASSMTGVNEQYF
j_call: TRBJ1-2; v_call: TRBV19; cdr3_aa: CASSIDAPGGHYGYTF
j_call: TRBJ2-5; v_call: TRBV12-5; cdr3_aa: CASAPPASGQETQYF
j_call: TRBJ2-5; v_call: TRBV4-1; cdr3_aa: CASSPGETQYF
j_call: TRBJ2-2; v_call: TRBV5-1; cdr3_aa: CASSTSGAPGELFF
j_call: TRBJ1-1; v_call: TRBV18; cdr3_aa: CASSQDRDYTEAFF
j_call: TRBJ1-5; v_call: TRBV19; cdr3_aa: CASRTSGGYNQPQHF
j_call: TRBJ2-5; v_call: TRBV2; cdr3_aa: CASSPRGHQTQYF
j_call: TRBJ2-2; v_call: TRBV6-5; cdr3_aa: CASSRDRGLGGELFF
j_call: TRBJ1-1; v_call: TRBV4-3; cdr3_aa: CASSQDRSGGTEAFF
j_call: TRBJ1-1; v_call: TRBV27; cdr3_aa: CASSLGGEAFF
j_call: TRBJ1-1; v_call: TRBV10-3; cdr3_aa: CAISESLEGGVNTEAFF
j_call: TRBJ2-5; v_call: TRBV29-1; cdr3_aa: CSVGGLTETQYF
j_call: TRBJ2-5; v_call: TRBV28; cdr3_aa: CASSLGLASWVGETQYF